This is a list of T cell receptor beta chains from one sample in a study of shared T cell receptors in the human thymus. Sequencing was performed with immunoSEQ multiplex PCR; in TCRdb, only in-frame clones are kept and a portion is missing. The repertoire holds 650,000 to 950,000 clones, with 80% to 90% as singletons. The sample also formed part of further work on human thymus T cells.

The sample comprised thymocytes. The receptor set was obtained from a girl in the first two years of life with a congenital heart defect. Each CDR3 is given with its conserved first and last residue. D genes are given only for firm matches. Part of the rows lack a size; the others show once, few, many or a class for expanded clones.

j_call: TRBJ1-2
clone_size: .
v_call: TRBV9
d_call: TRBD1
cdr3_aa: CASSAQVRDRGGGGYTF
cdr3_nt: TGTGCCAGCAGCGCACAGGTTAGGGACAGGGGTGGCGGTGGCTACACCTTC

j_call: TRBJ2-7
clone_size: .
v_call: TRBV6-1
d_call: TRBD1
cdr3_aa: CASSFDRGYEQYF
cdr3_nt: TGTGCCAGCAGCTTTGACAGGGGGTACGAGCAGTACTTC

j_call: TRBJ1-3
clone_size: .
v_call: TRBV5-1
d_call: .
cdr3_aa: CASSFWGVWSGNTIYF
cdr3_nt: TGCGCCAGCAGCTTCTGGGGCGTCTGGTCTGGAAACACCATATATTTT

j_call: TRBJ1-5
clone_size: .
v_call: TRBV7-9
d_call: .
cdr3_aa: CASSLGRDTNQPQHF
cdr3_nt: TGTGCCAGCAGCTTAGGTAGGGACACGAATCAGCCCCAGCATTTT

j_call: TRBJ1-2
clone_size: .
v_call: TRBV7-8
d_call: TRBD1
cdr3_aa: CASSLKGARGYTF
cdr3_nt: TGTGCCAGCAGCTTAAAGGGGGCGAGGGGCTACACCTTC

j_call: TRBJ1-2
clone_size: .
v_call: TRBV7-9
d_call: .
cdr3_aa: CASSLGSRGDYGYTF
cdr3_nt: TGTGCCAGCAGCCTAGGGAGCAGGGGAGACTATGGCTACACCTTC

j_call: TRBJ2-1
clone_size: .
v_call: TRBV5-5
d_call: TRBD2
cdr3_aa: CASSYNRGGVPSYNEQFF
cdr3_nt: TGTGCCAGCAGTTATAACCGCGGGGGGGTCCCCTCCTACAATGAGCAGTTCTTC

j_call: TRBJ2-7
clone_size: .
v_call: TRBV2
d_call: .
cdr3_aa: CASTGGLGNSYEQYF
cdr3_nt: TGTGCCAGCACCGGAGGACTGGGGAACTCCTACGAGCAGTACTTC

j_call: TRBJ2-4
clone_size: .
v_call: TRBV5-1
d_call: .
cdr3_aa: CASSLARAGISKNIQYF
cdr3_nt: TGCGCCAGCAGCTTGGCGAGGGCTGGGATCTCCAAAAACATTCAGTACTTC

j_call: TRBJ2-1
clone_size: .
v_call: TRBV11-2
d_call: TRBD1
cdr3_aa: CASSFSTGDRRTIAFF
cdr3_nt: TGTGCCAGCAGCTTTTCGACTGGGGACAGGAGGACTATCGCGTTCTTC

j_call: TRBJ2-7
clone_size: .
v_call: TRBV12-5
d_call: TRBD1
cdr3_aa: CASGIRDRGRTSSYEQYF
cdr3_nt: TGTGCTAGTGGTATCCGGGACAGGGGGCGAACCTCCTCCTACGAGCAGTACTTC

j_call: TRBJ2-1
clone_size: .
v_call: TRBV4-1
d_call: TRBD1
cdr3_aa: CASREVRDRAYNEQFF
cdr3_nt: TGCGCCAGCCGAGAGGTACGGGACAGGGCATACAATGAGCAGTTCTTC

j_call: TRBJ1-1
clone_size: .
v_call: TRBV10-1
d_call: TRBD1
cdr3_aa: CASSGTRQGKTFF
cdr3_nt: TGCGCCAGCAGTGGGACTCGACAGGGGAAAACTTTCTTT

j_call: TRBJ2-4
clone_size: .
v_call: TRBV5-6
d_call: .
cdr3_aa: CASSLDGAGPKNIQYF
cdr3_nt: TGTGCCAGCAGCTTGGATGGTGCAGGCCCTAAAAACATTCAGTACTTC

j_call: TRBJ1-1
clone_size: .
v_call: TRBV7-8
d_call: TRBD1
cdr3_aa: CASSSGTGGMTEAFF
cdr3_nt: TGTGCCAGCAGCTCCGGGACAGGGGGCATGACTGAAGCTTTCTTT

j_call: TRBJ1-3
clone_size: .
v_call: TRBV20-1
d_call: .
cdr3_aa: CSAQGNTIYF
cdr3_nt: TGCAGTGCCCAGGGAAACACCATATATTTT

j_call: TRBJ1-2
clone_size: .
v_call: TRBV28
d_call: TRBD1
cdr3_aa: CASSQGATPSGYTF
cdr3_nt: TGTGCCAGCAGTCAGGGGGCTACACCGTCTGGCTACACCTTC

j_call: TRBJ1-2
clone_size: .
v_call: TRBV7-3
d_call: .
cdr3_aa: CASSFPSPSERDGYTF
cdr3_nt: TGTGCCAGCAGCTTCCCAAGCCCCTCGGAGAGGGATGGCTACACCTTC

j_call: TRBJ2-1
clone_size: .
v_call: TRBV1
d_call: .
cdr3_aa: CTSSPSVADNNEQFF
cdr3_nt: TGCACCAGCAGCCCTTCGGTCGCGGATAACAATGAGCAGTTCTTC

j_call: TRBJ1-4
clone_size: .
v_call: TRBV9
d_call: TRBD1
cdr3_aa: CASSPRQGRNEKLFF
cdr3_nt: TGTGCCAGCAGCCCCCGACAGGGCCGCAATGAAAAACTGTTTTTT

j_call: TRBJ2-5
clone_size: .
v_call: TRBV5-1
d_call: TRBD1
cdr3_aa: CASSKPRFRGQETQYF
cdr3_nt: TGCGCCAGCAGCAAACCCAGGTTCAGGGGGCAAGAGACCCAGTACTTC

j_call: TRBJ2-7
clone_size: .
v_call: TRBV2
d_call: TRBD2
cdr3_aa: CASSVGRDTAYEQYF
cdr3_nt: TGTGCCAGCAGTGTAGGGAGGGATACAGCTTACGAGCAGTACTTC

j_call: TRBJ1-1
clone_size: .
v_call: TRBV19
d_call: TRBD1
cdr3_aa: CASSILFGQGATEAFF
cdr3_nt: TGTGCCAGTAGTATATTATTTGGGCAGGGGGCGACTGAAGCTTTCTTT

j_call: TRBJ2-2
clone_size: .
v_call: TRBV5-6
d_call: TRBD2
cdr3_aa: CASSLEGAGGLITGELFF
cdr3_nt: TGTGCCAGCAGCTTGGAGGGCGCGGGGGGGCTTATAACCGGGGAGCTGTTTTTT

j_call: TRBJ1-1
clone_size: few
v_call: TRBV29-1
d_call: .
cdr3_aa: CSAHTGKGVTEAFF
cdr3_nt: TGCAGCGCCCATACGGGGAAAGGTGTCACTGAAGCTTTCTTT

j_call: TRBJ2-5
clone_size: once
v_call: TRBV27
d_call: TRBD1
cdr3_aa: CASSSTGGRGETQYF
cdr3_nt: TGTGCCAGCAGTTCCACAGGGGGCAGGGGCGAGACCCAGTACTTC

j_call: TRBJ1-5
clone_size: .
v_call: TRBV19
d_call: .
cdr3_aa: CASSALRTAQHF
cdr3_nt: TGTGCCAGTAGTGCCCTTCGAACTGCCCAGCATTTT

j_call: TRBJ2-7
clone_size: .
v_call: TRBV5-6
d_call: TRBD1
cdr3_aa: CASSLSRRTGILHWEQYF
cdr3_nt: TGTGCCAGCAGCTTGAGCAGAAGGACAGGGATCCTACATTGGGAGCAGTACTTC

j_call: TRBJ1-1
clone_size: once
v_call: TRBV5-1
d_call: .
cdr3_aa: CASSLLYGPNTEAFF
cdr3_nt: TGCGCCAGCAGCTTGTTGTATGGCCCTAACACTGAAGCTTTCTTT

j_call: TRBJ2-1
clone_size: .
v_call: TRBV14
d_call: TRBD2
cdr3_aa: CASSQYLSGGAFNEQFF
cdr3_nt: TGTGCCAGCAGCCAATATCTAAGCGGGGGGGCTTTCAATGAGCAGTTCTTC